This T cell receptor (beta chain) was found in a study of response to subunit inactivated influenza vaccine. Via MiXCR, TCRdb re-called the RT-PCR reads, giving one row per CDR3 protein. The sample consists of hundreds of thousands of distinct CDR3 sequences, approximately 14% of them appearing once. CDR1 and CDR2 from the germline V gene are MGHRA and YSYEKL. The CDR3 has 14 amino acids. Comments on this clonotype: The junction differs from germline at one of its ends, possibly a read error.

This specimen was PBMCs from blood, taken roughly 15 days before vaccination. The sequence derives from a man aged 50 or older who received an inactivated influenza vaccine. The V and J genes are TRBV4-1 and TRBJ2-5; 10 bases align to TRBD1. The CDR3 protein is CASSPGTGEDTQYF. Here the CDR3 DNA reads TGCGCCAGCAGCCCCGGGACAGGGGAAGATACCCAGTACTTC.